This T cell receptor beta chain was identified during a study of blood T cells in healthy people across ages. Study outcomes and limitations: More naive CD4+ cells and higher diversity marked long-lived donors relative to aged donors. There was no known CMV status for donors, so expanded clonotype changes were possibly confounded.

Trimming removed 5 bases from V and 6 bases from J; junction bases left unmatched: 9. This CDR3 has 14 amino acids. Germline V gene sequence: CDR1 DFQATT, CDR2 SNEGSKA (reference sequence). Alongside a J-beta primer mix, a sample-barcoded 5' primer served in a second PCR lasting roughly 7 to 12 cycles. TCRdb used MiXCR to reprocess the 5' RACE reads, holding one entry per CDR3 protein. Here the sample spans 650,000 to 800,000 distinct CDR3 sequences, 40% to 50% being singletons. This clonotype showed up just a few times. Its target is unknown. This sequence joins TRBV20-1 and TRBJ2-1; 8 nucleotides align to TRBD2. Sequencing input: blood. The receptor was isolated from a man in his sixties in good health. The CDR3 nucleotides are TGCAGTGCTTATGGGCGGGGGGCCGCCAATGAGCAGTTCTTC. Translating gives CSAYGRGAANEQFF.